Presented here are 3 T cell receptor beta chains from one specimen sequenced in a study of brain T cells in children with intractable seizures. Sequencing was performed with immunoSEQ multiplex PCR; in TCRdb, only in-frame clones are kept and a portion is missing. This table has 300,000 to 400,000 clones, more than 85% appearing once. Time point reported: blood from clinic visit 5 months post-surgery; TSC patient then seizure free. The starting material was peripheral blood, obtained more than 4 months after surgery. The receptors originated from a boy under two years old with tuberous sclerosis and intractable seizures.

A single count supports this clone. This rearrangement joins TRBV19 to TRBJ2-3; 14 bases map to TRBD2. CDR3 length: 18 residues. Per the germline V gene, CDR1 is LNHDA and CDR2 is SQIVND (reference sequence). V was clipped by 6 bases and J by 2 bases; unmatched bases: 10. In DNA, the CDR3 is TGTGCCAGTAGAGTCGGGACTAGCGGGGGCTACACCACAGATACGCAGTATTTT. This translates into CASRVGTSGGYTTDTQYF. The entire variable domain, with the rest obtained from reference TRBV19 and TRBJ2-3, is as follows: DGGITQSPKYLFRKEGQNVTLSCEQNLNHDAMYWYRQDPGQGLRLIYYSQIVNDFQKGDIAEGYSVSREKKESFPLTVTSAQKNPTAFYLCASRVGTSGGYTTDTQYFGPGTRLTVL.

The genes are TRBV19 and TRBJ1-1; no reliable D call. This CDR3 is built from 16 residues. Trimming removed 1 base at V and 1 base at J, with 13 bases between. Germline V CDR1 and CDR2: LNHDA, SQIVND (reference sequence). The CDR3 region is CASSIGWRTGNTEAFF. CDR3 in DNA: TGTGCCAGTAGTATAGGTTGGAGGACGGGGAACACTGAAGCTTTCTTT.

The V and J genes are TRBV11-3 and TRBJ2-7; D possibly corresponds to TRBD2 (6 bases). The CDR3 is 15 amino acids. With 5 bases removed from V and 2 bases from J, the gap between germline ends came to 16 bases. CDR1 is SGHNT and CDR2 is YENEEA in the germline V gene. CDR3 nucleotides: TGTGCCAGCAGCCAACGGGACTTAACCCCCTACGAGCAGTACTTC. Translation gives CASSQRDLTPYEQYF.